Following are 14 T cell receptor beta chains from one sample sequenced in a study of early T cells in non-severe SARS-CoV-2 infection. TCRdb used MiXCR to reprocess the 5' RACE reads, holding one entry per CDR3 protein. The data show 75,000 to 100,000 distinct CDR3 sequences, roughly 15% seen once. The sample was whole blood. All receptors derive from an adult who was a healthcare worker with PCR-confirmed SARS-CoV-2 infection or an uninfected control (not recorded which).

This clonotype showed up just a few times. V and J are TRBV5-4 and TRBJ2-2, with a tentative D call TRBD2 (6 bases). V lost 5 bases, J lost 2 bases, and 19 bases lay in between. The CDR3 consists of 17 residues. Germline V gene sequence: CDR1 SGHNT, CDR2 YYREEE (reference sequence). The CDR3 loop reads CASSPPGVQSNTGELFF. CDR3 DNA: TGTGCCAGCAGTCCCCCGGGAGTTCAGTCCAACACCGGGGAGCTGTTTTTT.

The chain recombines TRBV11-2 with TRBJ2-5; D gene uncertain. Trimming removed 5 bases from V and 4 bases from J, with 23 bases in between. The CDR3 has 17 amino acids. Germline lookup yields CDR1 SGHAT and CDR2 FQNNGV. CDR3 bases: TGTGCCAGCAGCACACCACAGTGGGTAGCCGGTCCAGAGACCCAGTACTTC. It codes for CASSTPQWVAGPETQYF.

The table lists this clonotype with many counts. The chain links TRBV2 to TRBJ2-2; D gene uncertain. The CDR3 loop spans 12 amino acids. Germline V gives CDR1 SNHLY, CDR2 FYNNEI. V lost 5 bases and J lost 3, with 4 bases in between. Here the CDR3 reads CASSLDTGELFF. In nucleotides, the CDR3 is TGTGCCAGCAGTTTAGACACCGGGGAGCTGTTTTTT. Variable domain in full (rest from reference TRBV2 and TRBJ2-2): EPEVTQTPSHQVTQMGQEVILRCVPISNHLYFYWYRQILGQKVEFLVSFYNNEISEKSEIFDDQFSVERPDGSNFTLKIRSTKLEDSAMYFCASSLDTGELFFGEGSRLTVL.

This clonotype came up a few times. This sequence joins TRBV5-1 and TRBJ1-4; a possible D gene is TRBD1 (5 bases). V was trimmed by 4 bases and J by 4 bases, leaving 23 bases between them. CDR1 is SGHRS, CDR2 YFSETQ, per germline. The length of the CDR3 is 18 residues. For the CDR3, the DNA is TGCGCCAGCAGCCCCAAGCCAGGGTCGGGTAATTTTAATGAAAAACTGTTTTTT. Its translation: CASSPKPGSGNFNEKLFF. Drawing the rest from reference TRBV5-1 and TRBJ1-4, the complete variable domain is KAGVTQTPRYLIKTRGQQVTLSCSPISGHRSVSWYQQTPGQGLQFLFEYFSETQRNKGNFPGRFSGRQFSNSRSEMNVSTLELGDSALYLCASSPKPGSGNFNEKLFFGSGTQLSVL.

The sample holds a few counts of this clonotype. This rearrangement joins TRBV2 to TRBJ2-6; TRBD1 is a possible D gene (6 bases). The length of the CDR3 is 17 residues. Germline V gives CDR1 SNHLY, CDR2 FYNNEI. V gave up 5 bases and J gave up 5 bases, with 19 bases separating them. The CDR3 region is CASSKQGLPEWANVLTF. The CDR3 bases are TGTGCCAGCAGTAAACAGGGTCTACCCGAGTGGGCCAACGTCCTGACTTTC.

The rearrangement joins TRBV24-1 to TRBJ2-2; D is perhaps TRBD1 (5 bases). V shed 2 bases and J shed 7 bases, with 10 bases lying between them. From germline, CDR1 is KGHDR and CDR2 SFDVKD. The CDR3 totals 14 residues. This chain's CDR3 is CATSDSDSVGELFF. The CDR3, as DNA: TGTGCCACCAGTGATTCCGACAGCGTCGGGGAGCTGTTTTTT.

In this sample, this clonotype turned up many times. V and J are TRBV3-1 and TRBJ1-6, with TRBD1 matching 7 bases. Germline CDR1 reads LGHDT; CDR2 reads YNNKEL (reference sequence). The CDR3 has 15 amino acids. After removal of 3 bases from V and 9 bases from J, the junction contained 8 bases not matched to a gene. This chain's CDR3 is CASSQTGTTTSPLHF. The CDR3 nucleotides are TGTGCCAGCAGCCAGACAGGGACAACTACTTCACCCCTCCACTTT.

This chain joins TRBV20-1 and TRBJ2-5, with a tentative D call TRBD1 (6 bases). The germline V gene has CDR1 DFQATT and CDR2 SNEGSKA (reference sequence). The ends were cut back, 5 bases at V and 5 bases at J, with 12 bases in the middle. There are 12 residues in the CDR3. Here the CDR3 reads CSASRTAETQYF. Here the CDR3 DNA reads TGCAGTGCTTCACGGACAGCGGAGACCCAGTACTTC.

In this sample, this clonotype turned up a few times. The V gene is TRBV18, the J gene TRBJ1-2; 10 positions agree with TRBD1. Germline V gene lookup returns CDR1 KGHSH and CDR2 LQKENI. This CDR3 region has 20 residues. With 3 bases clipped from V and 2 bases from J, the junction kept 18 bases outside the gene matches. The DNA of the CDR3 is TGTGCCAGCTCACCCCGACAGGGGGCGAATCCCACATTGGAAAACTATGGCTACACCTTC. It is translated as CASSPRQGANPTLENYGYTF.

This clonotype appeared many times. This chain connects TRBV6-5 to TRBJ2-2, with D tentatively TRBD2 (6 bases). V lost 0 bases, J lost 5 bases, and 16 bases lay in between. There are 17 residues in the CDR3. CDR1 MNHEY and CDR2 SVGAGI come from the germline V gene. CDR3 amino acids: CASSYSDAGPRTGELFF. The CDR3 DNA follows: TGTGCCAGCAGTTACTCGGATGCGGGGCCTAGGACCGGGGAGCTGTTTTTT.

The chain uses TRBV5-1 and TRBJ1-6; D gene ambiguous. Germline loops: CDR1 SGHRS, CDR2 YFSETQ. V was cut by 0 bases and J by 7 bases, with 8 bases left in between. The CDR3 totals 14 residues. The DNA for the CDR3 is TGCGCCAGCAGCTTGGGGCAGTCGAATTCACCCCTCCACTTT. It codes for CASSLGQSNSPLHF.

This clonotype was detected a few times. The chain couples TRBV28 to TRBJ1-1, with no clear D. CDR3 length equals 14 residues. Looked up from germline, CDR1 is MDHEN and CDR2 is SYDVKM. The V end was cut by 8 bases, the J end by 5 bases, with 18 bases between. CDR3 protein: CASSIALLRTEAFF. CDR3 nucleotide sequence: TGTGCCAGCTCCATTGCGCTCTTGCGGACTGAAGCTTTCTTT.

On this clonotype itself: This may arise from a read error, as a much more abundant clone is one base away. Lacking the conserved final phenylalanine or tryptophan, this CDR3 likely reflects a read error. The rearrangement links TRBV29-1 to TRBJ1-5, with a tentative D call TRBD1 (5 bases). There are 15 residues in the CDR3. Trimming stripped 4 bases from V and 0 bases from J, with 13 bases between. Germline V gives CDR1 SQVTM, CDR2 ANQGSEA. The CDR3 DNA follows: TGCAGCGTTGCTTGGTCACAGGATAGCAATCAGCCCCAGCATTCT. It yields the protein CSVAWSQDSNQPQHS.

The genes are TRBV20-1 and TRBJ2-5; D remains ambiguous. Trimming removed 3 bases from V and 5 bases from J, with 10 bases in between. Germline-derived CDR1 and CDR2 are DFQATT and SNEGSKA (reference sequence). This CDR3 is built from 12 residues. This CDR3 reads CSASGQAETQYF. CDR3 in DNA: TGCAGTGCTAGTGGGCAGGCCGAGACCCAGTACTTC.